This entry lists 19 T cell receptor beta chains sequenced from one sample in a study of tumor and adjacent non-tumor tissue in lung cancer. The library came from three nested PCR rounds adapted from ARM-PCR protocols. Each CDR3 protein is one row after TCRdb ran MiXCR on the multiplex PCR reads. The sample carries about 86,000 distinct CDR3 sequences, under 80% recorded once. RNA was extracted from bulk tissue without any cell sorting. This non-tumor lung sample came from over 3 cm beyond the tumor edge. Sequences were obtained from distant non-tumor lung tissue. The receptors come from a woman aged 45-65 years with non-small cell lung cancer.

The sample holds one count of this clonotype. The germline gene is not matched at one end of the junction; a read error may be the cause. The chain is built from TRBV5-4 and TRBJ2-3, with a tentative D call TRBD2 (6 bases). The germline CDR1 and CDR2 sequences are SGHNT and YYREEE (reference sequence). The CDR3 is made up of 13 amino acids. In DNA, the CDR3 is TGTGTCAGCAGGTCCCGGGGGTCGGGTACGCAGTATTTT. It encodes CVSRSRGSGTQYF.

With respect to this clonotype: Its ends do not fully match the called genes, so a read error is possible. V usage is TRBV12-3 or TRBV12-4 and J usage is TRBJ2-2, with D possibly matching TRBD1 (6 bases). The CDR3 loop spans 16 amino acids. CDR3 bases: TGTGCCAGCACTTCAGGGAGAGGGACAAACACCGGGGAACTGTTTTTT. Its translation: CASTSGRGTNTGELFF.

Concerning this clonotype: Because the CDR3 is missing its conserved closing phenylalanine or tryptophan, this is likely a read error. V gene TRBV6-2 or TRBV6-3 combines with J gene TRBJ2-1; the D is unclear. Germline V gives CDR1 MNHEY, CDR2 SVGEGT. V was clipped by 6 bases and J by 12 bases, with 12 bases between them. The CDR3 covers 11 residues. The CDR3 DNA follows: TGTGCCAGCAGGACTTACTATGTGCAGTTCTAC. It translates to CASRTYYVQFY.

In regard to this clonotype: Mismatch with germline at one junction end may stem from a read error. The chain combines TRBV6-2 or TRBV6-3 with TRBJ2-5; a weak D match, TRBD2 (6 bases). CDR1 and CDR2 (germline): MNHEY, SVGEGT. The length of the CDR3 is 14 residues. The CDR3 is CTSSRGAGQETQYF. CDR3 coding DNA: TGTACCAGTAGCCGCGGGGCAGGTCAAGAGACCCAGTACTTC.

This clonotype came up many times. CDR3 protein: CATSDFSGRMQETQYF. The CDR3 nucleotides read TGTGCCACCAGTGATTTTAGCGGGAGGATGCAAGAGACCCAGTACTTC. The genes are TRBV24-1 and TRBJ2-5, with 10 positions matching TRBD2. Per germline, CDR1 KGHDR and CDR2 SFDVKD. Losses at the gene ends were 1 base for V and 2 bases for J; bases not matched to a gene: 3. CDR3 length equals 16 residues.

This clonotype was picked up many times. The chain's CDR3 is CASSESDIIQPQHF. As DNA, the CDR3 is TGCGCCAGCAGTGAGTCGGACATAATTCAGCCCCAGCATTTT. The chain carries TRBV10-2 and TRBJ1-5; a possible D gene is TRBD1 (5 bases). CDR1 is WSHSY and CDR2 is SAAADI in the germline V gene. This CDR3 spans 14 amino acids. The V and J ends lost 0 bases and 6 bases respectively, with 9 bases between them.

This rearrangement joins TRBV7-8 to TRBJ1-1; D remains ambiguous. The V gene's germline CDR1 is SGHVS and CDR2 FQNEAQ. The CDR3 runs 14 residues. Here the CDR3 reads CGTSLNRGNTEAFF. The DNA of the CDR3 is TGTGGCACCAGCTTAAATCGGGGAAACACTGAAGCTTTCTTT.

This clonotype showed up just once. Germline is not matched at one junction end, which may reflect a read error. J is TRBJ2-7 and V is TRBV11-1; D remains unclear. CDR1 and CDR2 (germline): SGHAT, FQDESV (reference sequence). The CDR3 is 15 residues long. CDR3 coding DNA: TGTGTCAGCAGCCCCCTTGAAGGAGTGGGGTGCGAGCAGCATTTC. The encoded protein is CVSSPLEGVGCEQHF.

Regarding this clonotype: Likely a read error: the CDR3 ends without its conserved phenylalanine or tryptophan. The chain joins TRBV10-3 to TRBJ2-5, with 8 bases that match TRBD1. The CDR3 has 14 residues. Germline-derived CDR1 and CDR2 are ENHRY and SYGVKD. CDR3 sequence reads: CAISESGQEEIQYL. The CDR3 DNA sequence: TGTGCCATCAGTGAGTCGGGACAGGAAGAGATCCAGTACTTA.

Worth noting for this clonotype: Compared with germline, one end of the junction differs, possibly owing to a read error. The J gene is TRBJ1-1, the V gene TRBV29-1; perhaps TRBD1 as D (5 bases). Germline lookup yields CDR1 SQVTM and CDR2 ANQGSEA. The CDR3 runs to 14 residues. The CDR3, as DNA: TGCAGCGGCACAGGCCCCGGGATGAACACTGAAACTTTCTTT. As protein: CSGTGPGMNTETFF.

As to this clonotype: One end of the junction fails to match germline, which may point to a read error. The V gene is TRBV12-3 or TRBV12-4, the J gene TRBJ2-1, with D perhaps TRBD2 (5 bases). This CDR3 spans 12 amino acids. The CDR3 region is CASSFYGWEQSF. CDR3 DNA: TGTGCCAGCAGTTTCTATGGGTGGGAGCAGTCCTTC.

This clonotype is labeled as medium-sized. V gene TRBV11-2 combines with J gene TRBJ1-1; 8 nucleotides line up with TRBD1. The CDR3 is 15 amino acids. CDR1 and CDR2 (germline): SGHAT, FQNNGV. V trimming: 3 bases; J trimming: 8 bases; junction bases outside the gene matches: 11. The chain's CDR3 is CASSFAGRGLREAFF. The CDR3 region has the DNA TGTGCCAGCAGCTTCGCTGGCAGGGGGCTACGAGAAGCTTTCTTT.

This clonotype was counted only a few times. A read error may produce the germline difference seen at one junction end. The chain links TRBV20-1 to TRBJ2-5; no clear D gene. Germline loops: CDR1 DFQATT, CDR2 SNEGSKA (reference sequence). The CDR3 is 14 amino acids. The CDR3 region is CNARDSNTQEAQYF. The CDR3 nucleotides read TGCAATGCTAGAGATTCTAACACCCAAGAGGCCCAGTACTTC.

V and J are TRBV11-2 and TRBJ2-3; tentative D call: TRBD1 (5 bases). The CDR3 runs 16 residues. Trimming removed 3 bases at V and 4 bases at J, with 17 bases between. CDR1 is SGHAT, CDR2 FQNNGV, per germline. CDR3 region: CASSLWGQVAADTQYF. The CDR3 DNA reads TGTGCCAGCAGCTTGTGGGGCCAGGTAGCAGCAGATACGCAGTATTTT.

A remark on this clonotype: One end of the junction is discordant with germline, which a read error may explain. The chain couples TRBV24-1 to TRBJ2-1; possible D gene TRBD2, 5 bases. Per the germline V gene, CDR1 is KGHDR and CDR2 is SFDVKD. CDR3 size: 16 residues. The CDR3, as DNA: TGTGCCACCAGTGATTTGAGGACTCGCGGTACGAATGTGCAGTTCTTC. The encoded protein is CATSDLRTRGTNVQFF.

In the case of this clonotype: At one of its ends the junction is not consistent with the germline gene, which may arise from a read error. The rearrangement uses TRBV12-3 or TRBV12-4 and TRBJ1-5; no definite D call. The CDR3 is made up of 14 amino acids. CDR3 in DNA: TGTGCCACCAGTTCAGTGGATAGCAATAAGCCCCAGCATTTT. It specifies CATSSVDSNKPQHF.

Regarding this clonotype: The junction departs from germline at one end; a sequencing error may be responsible. This chain links TRBV6-5 with TRBJ2-7; 7 bases line up with TRBD1. From germline, CDR1 is MNHEY and CDR2 SVGAGI. The CDR3 runs to 14 residues. Here the CDR3 DNA reads TGTGCCAGAACCCGACAGGGTTTCTCCTACGAGCAGAACTTC. Protein product: CARTRQGFSYEQNF.

On this clonotype: A much larger clone sits a single nucleotide away, making a read error possible. The J gene is TRBJ1-2, the V gene TRBV30; D not certain. The CDR3 has 14 residues. The germline gives CDR1 GTSNPN, CDR2 SVGIG (reference sequence). Trimming left V 4 bases short and J 4 bases short, with 16 bases between. CDR3 sequence: CAWIHSGPLYGYTF. CDR3 DNA: TGTGCCTGGATCCACAGTGGGCCCCTCTATGGCTACACCTTC. Drawing the rest from reference TRBV30 and TRBJ1-2, the complete variable domain is SQTIHQWPATLVQPVGSPLSLECTVEGTSNPNLYWYRQAAGRGLQLLFYSVGIGQISSEVPQNLSASRPQDRQFILSSKKLLLSDSGFYLCAWIHSGPLYGYTFGSGTRLTVV.

A single count supports this clonotype. The junction departs from germline at one end; a sequencing error may be responsible. This chain links TRBV6-2 or TRBV6-3 with TRBJ2-7; no reliable D call. Germline CDR1 is MNHEY and CDR2 is SVGEGT. CDR3 size: 13 residues. The CDR3 loop is CSSTFGSYYEQYF. The DNA for the CDR3 is TGTTCCAGCACCTTTGGATCTTACTACGAGCAGTACTTC.